Reported below is one TCR beta chain. Its specificity is unknown. This sample stems from a study of beta chain features in type 1 diabetes. Study-wide findings and caveats: Shortening of TCRB CDR3s, moderate but significant, appeared in all four CD4+ subsets of Type 1 diabetes patients. High-TCR-expressing cells could be over-represented by cDNA sequencing.

Every isolated RNA sample was fully reverse transcribed, so sequencing captured expressed TCRB transcripts. The data were produced by immunoSEQ multiplex PCR, yet TCRdb's version contains in-frame clones alone and is incomplete. The profile shows 310,000 or so clones, approximately 9.9% of them singletons. This CDR3 comprises 13 residues. V gave up 6 bases and J gave up 5 bases, with 13 bases separating them. Germline-derived CDR1 and CDR2 are MGHDK and SYGVNS. Sequenced: central memory CD4+ T cells from blood. This TCR was sampled from a man younger than 40 with type 1 diabetes. The chain employs TRBV25-1 and TRBJ1-2, with TRBD1 as a possible D gene (6 bases). CDR3 nucleotides: TGTGCCAGCAGGGGGGGCCCCGCATATGGCTACACCTTC. It yields the protein CASRGGPAYGYTF.